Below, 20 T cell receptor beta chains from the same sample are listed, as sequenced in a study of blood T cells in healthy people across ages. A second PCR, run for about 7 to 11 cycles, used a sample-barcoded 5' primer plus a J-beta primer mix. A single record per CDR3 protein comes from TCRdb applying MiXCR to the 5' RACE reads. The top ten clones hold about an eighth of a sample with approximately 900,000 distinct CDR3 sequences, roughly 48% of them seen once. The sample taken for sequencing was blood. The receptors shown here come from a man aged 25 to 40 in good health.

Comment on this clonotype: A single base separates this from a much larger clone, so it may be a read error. The CDR3 protein is CASSLDGSNEKLFF. The CDR3 DNA reads TGTGCCAGCAGCTTAGATGGCAGCAATGAAAAACTGTTTTTT. The chain joins TRBV7-9 to TRBJ1-4; D is unclear. The length of the CDR3 is 14 residues. Germline V CDR1 and CDR2: SEHNR, FQNEAQ (reference sequence). Trimming removed 1 base at V and 5 bases at J, with 8 bases between.

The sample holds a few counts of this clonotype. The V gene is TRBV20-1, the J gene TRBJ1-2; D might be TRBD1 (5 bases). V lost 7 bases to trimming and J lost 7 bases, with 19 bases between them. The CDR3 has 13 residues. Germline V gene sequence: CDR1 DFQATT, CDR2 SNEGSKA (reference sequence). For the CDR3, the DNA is TGCAGTGGACAAGCAGACAGAACTAGTGGCTACACCTTC. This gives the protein CSGQADRTSGYTF.

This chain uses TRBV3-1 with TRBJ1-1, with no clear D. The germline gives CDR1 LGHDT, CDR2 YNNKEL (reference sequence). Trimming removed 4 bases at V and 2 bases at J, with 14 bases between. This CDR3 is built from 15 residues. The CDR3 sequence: CASSPPDVGNTEAFF. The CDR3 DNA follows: TGTGCCAGCAGCCCTCCCGACGTGGGAAACACTGAAGCTTTCTTT. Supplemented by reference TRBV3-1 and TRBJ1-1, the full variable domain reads DTAVSQTPKYLVTQMGNDKSIKCEQNLGHDTMYWYKQDSKKFLKIMFSYNNKELIINETVPNRFSPKSPDKAHLNLHINSLELGDSAVYFCASSPPDVGNTEAFFGQGTRLTVV.

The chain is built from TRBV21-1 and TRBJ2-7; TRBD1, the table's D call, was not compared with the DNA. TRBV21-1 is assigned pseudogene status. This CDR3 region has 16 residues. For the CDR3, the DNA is TGTGCCAGCAGCAATGAGGACAGGGGGAGCAGGTACGAGCAGTACTTC. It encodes CASSNEDRGSRYEQYF.

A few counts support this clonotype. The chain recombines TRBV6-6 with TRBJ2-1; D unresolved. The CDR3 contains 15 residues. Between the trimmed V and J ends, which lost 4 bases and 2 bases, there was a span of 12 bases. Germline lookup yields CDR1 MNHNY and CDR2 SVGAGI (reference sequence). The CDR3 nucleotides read TGTGCCAGCAGTTGGGGTGGTTCCACCTACAATGAGCAGTTCTTC. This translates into CASSWGGSTYNEQFF.

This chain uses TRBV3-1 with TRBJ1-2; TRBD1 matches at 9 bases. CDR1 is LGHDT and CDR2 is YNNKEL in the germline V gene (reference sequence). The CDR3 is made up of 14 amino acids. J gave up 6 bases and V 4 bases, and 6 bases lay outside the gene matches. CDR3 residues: CASSPRDRDDGYTF. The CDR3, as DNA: TGTGCCAGCAGCCCCAGGGACAGGGACGATGGCTACACCTTC.

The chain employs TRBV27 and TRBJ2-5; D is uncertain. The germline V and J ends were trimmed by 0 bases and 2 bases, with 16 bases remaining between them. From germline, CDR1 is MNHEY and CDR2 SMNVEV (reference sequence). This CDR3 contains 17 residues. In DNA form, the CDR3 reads TGTGCCAGCAGTTTATCGACAATCATAGGATTTCAAGAGACCCAGTACTTC. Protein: CASSLSTIIGFQETQYF.

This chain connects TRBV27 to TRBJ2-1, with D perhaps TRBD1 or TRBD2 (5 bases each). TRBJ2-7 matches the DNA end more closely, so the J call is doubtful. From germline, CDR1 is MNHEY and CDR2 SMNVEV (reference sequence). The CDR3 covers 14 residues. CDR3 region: CASLPRGTYNEQYF. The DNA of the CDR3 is TGTGCCAGCCTACCGAGGGGAACCTACAATGAGCAGTACTTC.

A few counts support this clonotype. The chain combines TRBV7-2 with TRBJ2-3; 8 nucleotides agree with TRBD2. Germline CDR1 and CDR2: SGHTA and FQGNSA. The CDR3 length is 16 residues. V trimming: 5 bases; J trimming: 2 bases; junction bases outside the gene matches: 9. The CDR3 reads CASSPTSEISTDTQYF. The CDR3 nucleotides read TGTGCCAGCAGCCCGACTAGCGAAATATCCACAGATACGCAGTATTTT.

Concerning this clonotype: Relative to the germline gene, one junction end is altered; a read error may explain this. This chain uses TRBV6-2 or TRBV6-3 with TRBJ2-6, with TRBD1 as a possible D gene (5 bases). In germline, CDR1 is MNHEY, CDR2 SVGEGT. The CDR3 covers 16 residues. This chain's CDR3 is CASSPFSRPGANVPTF. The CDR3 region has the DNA TGTGCCAGCAGCCCCTTTTCGAGGCCTGGGGCCAACGTCCCGACTTTC.

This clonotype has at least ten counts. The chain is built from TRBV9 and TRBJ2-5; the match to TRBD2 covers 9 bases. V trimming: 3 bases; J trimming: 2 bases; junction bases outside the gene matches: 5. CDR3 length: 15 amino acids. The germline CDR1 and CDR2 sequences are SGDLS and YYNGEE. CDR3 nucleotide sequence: TGTGCCAGCAGCGCCCTGACTAGCGGACAAGAGACCCAGTACTTC. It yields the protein CASSALTSGQETQYF.

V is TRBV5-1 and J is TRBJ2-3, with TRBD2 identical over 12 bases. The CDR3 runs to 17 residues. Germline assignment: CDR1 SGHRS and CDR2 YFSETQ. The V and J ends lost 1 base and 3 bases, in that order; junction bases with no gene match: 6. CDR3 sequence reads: CASSLSGTSGLTDTQYF. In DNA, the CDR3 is TGCGCCAGCAGCTTGTCTGGGACTAGCGGGCTAACAGATACGCAGTATTTT.

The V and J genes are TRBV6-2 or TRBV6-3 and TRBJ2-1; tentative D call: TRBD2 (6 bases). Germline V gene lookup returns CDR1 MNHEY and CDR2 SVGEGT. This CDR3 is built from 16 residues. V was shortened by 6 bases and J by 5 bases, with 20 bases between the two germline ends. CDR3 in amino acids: CASSSYQGRLDNEQFF. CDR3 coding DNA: TGTGCCAGCAGCTCCTATCAAGGGAGGTTGGACAATGAGCAGTTCTTC.

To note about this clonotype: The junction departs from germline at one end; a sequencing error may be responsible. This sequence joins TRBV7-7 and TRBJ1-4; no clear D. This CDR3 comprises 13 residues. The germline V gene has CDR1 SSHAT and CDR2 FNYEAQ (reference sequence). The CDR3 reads CASKMWGDEKLFF. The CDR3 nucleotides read TGTGCTAGCAAGATGTGGGGTGATGAAAAACTGTTTTTT.

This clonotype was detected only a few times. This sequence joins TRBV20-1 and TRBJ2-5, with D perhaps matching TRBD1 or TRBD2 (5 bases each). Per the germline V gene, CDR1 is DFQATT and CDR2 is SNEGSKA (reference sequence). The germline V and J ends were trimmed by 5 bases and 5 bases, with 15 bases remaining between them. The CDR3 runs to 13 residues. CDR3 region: CSAGDVSKETQYF. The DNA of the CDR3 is TGCAGTGCTGGGGACGTATCCAAGGAGACCCAGTACTTC.

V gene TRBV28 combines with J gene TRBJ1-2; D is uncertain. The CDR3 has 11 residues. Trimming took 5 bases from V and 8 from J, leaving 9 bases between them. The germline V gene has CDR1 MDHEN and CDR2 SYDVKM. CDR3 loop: CASSISRGYTF. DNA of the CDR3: TGTGCCAGCAGTATATCAAGGGGCTACACCTTC.

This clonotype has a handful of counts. The chain's CDR3 is CASSLEGAGNNQPQHF. The DNA of the CDR3 is TGTGCCAGCAGCTTAGAAGGGGCGGGGAACAATCAGCCCCAGCATTTT. The chain links TRBV7-2 to TRBJ1-5, with D perhaps matching TRBD1 (5 bases). The V and J ends lost 1 base and 3 bases respectively, with 13 bases between them. The CDR3 consists of 16 residues. Germline assignment: CDR1 SGHTA and CDR2 FQGNSA.

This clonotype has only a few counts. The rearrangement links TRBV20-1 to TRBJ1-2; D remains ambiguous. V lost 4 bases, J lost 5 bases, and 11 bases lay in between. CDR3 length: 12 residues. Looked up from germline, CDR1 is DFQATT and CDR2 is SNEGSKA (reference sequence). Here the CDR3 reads CSANGPVYGYTF. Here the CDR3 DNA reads TGCAGTGCTAATGGCCCGGTATATGGCTACACCTTC.

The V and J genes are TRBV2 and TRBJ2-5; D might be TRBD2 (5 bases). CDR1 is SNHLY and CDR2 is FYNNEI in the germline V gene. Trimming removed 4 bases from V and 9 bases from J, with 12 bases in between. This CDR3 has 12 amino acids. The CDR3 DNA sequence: TGTGCCAGCAGTGTATCCACGGAGGCCCAGTACTTC. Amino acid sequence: CASSVSTEAQYF.

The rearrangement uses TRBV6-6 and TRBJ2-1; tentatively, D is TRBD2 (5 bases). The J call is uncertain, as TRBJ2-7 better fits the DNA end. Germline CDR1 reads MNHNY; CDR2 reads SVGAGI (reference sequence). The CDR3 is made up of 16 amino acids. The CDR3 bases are TGTGCCAGCAGCCACCCCGACGGGGTTGCCTACAATGAGCAGTACTTC. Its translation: CASSHPDGVAYNEQYF.